This TCR beta chain is from a study of T cell repertoires in cytomegalovirus infection. One entry per CDR3 protein, called by TCRdb with MiXCR from the reads. Of some 800,000 distinct CDR3 sequences listed, about 27% are singletons. CDR1 and CDR2 from the germline V gene are MNHNY and SVGAGI (reference sequence). The CDR3 consists of 17 residues. With 2 bases removed from V and 3 bases from J, the gap between germline ends came to 16 bases. This clonotype was seen a few times. Its antigen is undetermined. The sample was cultured CD8+ T cells from PBMCs, taken from culture after CMV antigen stimulation. The V and J genes are TRBV6-6 and TRBJ2-2, with a weak D call TRBD1 (6 bases). This TCR came from a human donor in good health (CMV status not recorded). Some clones in this sample may be carry-over from other donors' samples. The CDR3 here is CASSYHRQALDTGELFF. The CDR3 DNA reads as TGTGCCAGCAGTTACCACCGACAGGCTCTGGACACCGGGGAGCTGTTTTTT.